One sample yielded the 3 T cell receptor beta chains listed below, sequenced in a study of shared clonotypes between healthy human individuals. Profiled with immunoSEQ multiplex PCR; TCRdb holds only in-frame clones, not every one. The sample shows about 180,000 clones, around 93% of them seen only once. Sequencing input: naive CD4+ T cells sorted from blood. Subset indicated: CD45RA+ positively selected. The receptors come from a woman in her 30s in good health.

The DNA for the CDR3 is TGTGCCAGCAGCGTAGAAGGGAGTACAGATACGCAGTATTTT. The encoded protein is CASSVEGSTDTQYF. J is TRBJ2-3 and V is TRBV9; TRBD2 is a possible D gene (5 bases). CDR3 length: 14 amino acids. Germline V CDR1 and CDR2: SGDLS, YYNGEE. V lost 0 bases to trimming and J lost 3 bases, with 8 bases between them.

With respect to this clone: A junction boundary mismatches the germline segment, possibly from a read error. This sequence joins TRBV28 and TRBJ2-1; D is possibly TRBD2 (5 bases). The CDR3 has 15 residues. CDR1 and CDR2 (germline): MDHEN, SYDVKM. This chain's CDR3 is CASSLEAGTLGLQVF. CDR3 nucleotide sequence: TGTGCCAGCAGTTTAGAGGCGGGTACCCTGGGCCTGCAGGTCTTC.

This chain uses TRBV18 with TRBJ2-1; TRBD2 matches 9 bases. The ends lost 4 bases at V and 5 bases at J; junction bases unmatched: 9. CDR1 is KGHSH and CDR2 is LQKENI in the germline V gene. The CDR3 spans 16 residues. In nucleotides, the CDR3 is TGTGCCAGCTCACTAATTAGCGGGAGAGGTAACAATGAGCAGTTCTTC. Translation: CASSLISGRGNNEQFF.